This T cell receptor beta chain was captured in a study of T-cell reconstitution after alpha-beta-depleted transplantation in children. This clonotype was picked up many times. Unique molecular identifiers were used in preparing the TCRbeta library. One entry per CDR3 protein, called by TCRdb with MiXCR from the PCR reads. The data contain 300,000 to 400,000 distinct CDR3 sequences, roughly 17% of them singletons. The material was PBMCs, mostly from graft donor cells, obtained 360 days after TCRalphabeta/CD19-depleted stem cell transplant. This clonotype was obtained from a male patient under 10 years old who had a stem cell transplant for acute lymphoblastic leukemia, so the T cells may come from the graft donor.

The CDR3: CASSEALLAWGDTQYF. The CDR3 DNA sequence: TGTGCCAGCAGTGAAGCGCTACTAGCTTGGGGAGATACGCAGTATTTT. The chain employs TRBV2 and TRBJ2-3; D might be TRBD2 (6 bases). The CDR3 length is 16 residues. Germline lookup yields CDR1 SNHLY and CDR2 FYNNEI. The germline V and J ends were trimmed by 0 bases and 5 bases, with 15 bases remaining between them.